The entry below gives a single TCR beta chain sequence along with its context. The sample originates from a study of cytomegalovirus exposure and HLA in healthy donors. The V and J ends lost 5 bases and 6 bases, in that order; junction bases with no gene match: 7. Looked up from germline, CDR1 is SEHNR and CDR2 is FQNEAQ (reference sequence). The CDR3 covers 15 residues. PCR was performed using 60 Vbeta and 13 Jbeta primers. TCRdb's table, derived via immunoSEQ multiplex PCR, lists solely in-frame clones and lacks some. The sample has about 130,000 clones, 79% seen once; the top ten hold about 7%. The sequencing sample was made of PBMCs. The clonotype was recovered from a man aged 35-49 years in good health and CMV-seropositive. The chain carries TRBV7-9 and TRBJ2-2; TRBD2 matches at 9 bases. The CDR3 spells CASSLSGSRSGELFF. The CDR3 nucleotides read TGTGCCAGCAGCCTTAGCGGGAGCAGGTCCGGGGAGCTGTTTTTT.